These 20 T cell receptor beta chains came from one sample sequenced in a study of blood T cell repertoires in COVID-19. The repertoire was sequenced with immunoSEQ multiplex PCR; TCRdb's copy has only in-frame clones and lacks some. The sample contains about 160,000 clones, 75% to 90% of which appear only once. Sequenced input: PBMCs or T cells enriched from blood (not recorded which). The receptors come from a woman between 55 and 75 years old who had recovered from COVID-19.

V and J are TRBV5-6 and TRBJ1-6; 9 bases align to TRBD1. Per germline, CDR1 SGHDT and CDR2 YYEEEE. This CDR3 is built from 16 residues. J gave up 8 bases and V 1 base, and 7 bases lay outside the gene matches. CDR3 in amino acids: CASSLLQGANDSPLHF. The CDR3, as DNA: TGTGCCAGCAGCTTGTTACAGGGGGCAAATGATTCACCCCTCCACTTT.

The chain recombines TRBV6-5 with TRBJ2-3; D is perhaps TRBD1 (6 bases). The CDR3 is 11 residues long. Germline V lookup: CDR1 MNHEY, CDR2 SVGAGI. V lost 6 bases and J 14 bases, leaving 15 bases between the germline ends. The CDR3 nucleotides read TGTGCCAGCAGGGCGAGGACAGTATTGTATTTT. It is translated as CASRARTVLYF.

Concerning this clone: This sample includes further DNA sequences coding for the same CDR3. The V call is TRBV5-1, the J call TRBJ1-2; 10 nucleotides line up with TRBD1. V was clipped by 3 bases and J by 2 bases; unmatched bases: 1. The germline V gene encodes CDR1 SGHRS and CDR2 YFSETQ. This CDR3 has 14 residues. The CDR3 here is CASSWGQGNYGYTF. The CDR3 bases are TGCGCCAGCAGCTGGGGACAGGGGAACTATGGCTACACCTTC.

This chain joins TRBV24-1 and TRBJ2-5; 8 nucleotides agree with TRBD2. From germline, CDR1 is KGHDR and CDR2 SFDVKD. The CDR3 consists of 18 residues. V lost 2 bases and J lost 2; bases outside the gene matches: 12. The CDR3 DNA is TGTGCCACCAGTGATTCAGGATGGCTGCGGGGGGCTCAAGAGACCCAGTACTTC. Protein: CATSDSGWLRGAQETQYF.

The J gene is TRBJ1-2, the V gene TRBV2; 11 bases line up with TRBD1. The CDR3 is made up of 15 amino acids. Germline CDR1 reads SNHLY; CDR2 reads FYNNEI. V was clipped by 1 base and J by 4 bases; unmatched bases: 2. The CDR3 nucleotides read TGTGCCAGCAGTGAAGGGACAGGGGGCAGCTATGGCTACACCTTC. It is translated as CASSEGTGGSYGYTF.

V gene TRBV6-6 combines with J gene TRBJ1-6; weak D call: TRBD1 (6 bases). V lost 6 bases and J 6 bases, leaving 21 bases between the germline ends. Looked up from germline, CDR1 is MNHNY and CDR2 is SVGAGI (reference sequence). The CDR3 consists of 17 residues. Written as DNA, the CDR3 is TGTGCCAGCAGCCGAAGGAAACAGGGTACGGGTAATTCACCCCTCCACTTT. This encodes CASSRRKQGTGNSPLHF.

The chain couples TRBV6-5 to TRBJ2-1; TRBD2 aligns across 10 bases. The germline gives CDR1 MNHEY, CDR2 SVGAGI. The CDR3 runs to 15 residues. Unmatched junction bases numbered 10, after V lost 4 bases and J lost 10 bases. CDR3 nucleotide sequence: TGTGCCAGCAGTTTCCTTTCTAGCGGGGGCAAGGAGCAGTTCTTC. Its translation: CASSFLSSGGKEQFF.

The table lists this clone with a few counts. The gene calls are TRBV19 and TRBJ2-2; 7 bases map to TRBD2. The germline V gene encodes CDR1 LNHDA and CDR2 SQIVND (reference sequence). The CDR3 extends over 15 amino acids. V shed 4 bases and J 5 bases; nucleotides not matched to a gene: 7. CDR3 nucleotides: TGTGCCAGTAGTAGACCTAGCGGTTGGACCGGGGAGCTGTTTTTT. Protein sequence: CASSRPSGWTGELFF.

This clone was detected only a few times. The chain couples TRBV12-5 to TRBJ2-2; D possibly corresponds to TRBD1 (5 bases). V was pared by 1 base and J by 7 bases, with 10 bases between. The CDR3 has 14 residues. The germline CDR1 and CDR2 sequences are LGHNT and FRNRAP. The CDR3 bases are TGTGCTAGTGGTTTGGGGCAGGGCGACGGGGAGCTGTTTTTT. This codes for CASGLGQGDGELFF.

The V call is TRBV5-1, the J call TRBJ1-4; the match to TRBD1 covers 8 bases. The length of the CDR3 is 13 residues. The V gene's germline CDR1 is SGHRS and CDR2 YFSETQ. With V trimmed by 4 bases and J by 8 bases, 4 bases remained unmatched. In DNA, the CDR3 is TGCGCCAGCAGCGAACAGGGGGGCGAAAAACTGTTTTTT. Translating it yields CASSEQGGEKLFF.

The chain has TRBV19 and TRBJ1-5; TRBD1 might be the D (5 bases). Germline values: CDR1 LNHDA, CDR2 SQIVND (reference sequence). V was clipped by 3 bases and J by 7 bases, with 19 bases between them. CDR3 size: 16 residues. The CDR3: CASSIWASTGGQPQHF. CDR3 DNA sequence: TGTGCCAGTAGTATTTGGGCCTCTACCGGGGGGCAGCCCCAGCATTTT.

This clone was seen just once. The sample contains more than one DNA sequence encoding this CDR3. The chain links TRBV6-1 to TRBJ1-2; possible D gene TRBD1, 5 bases. The V gene's germline CDR1 is MNHNS and CDR2 SASEGT. The V end was cut by 2 bases, the J end by 2 bases, with 6 bases between. The CDR3 runs to 13 residues. The CDR3 bases are TGTGCCAGCAGTGAAAGGGGAAACTATGGCTACACCTTC. It translates to CASSERGNYGYTF.

This chain uses TRBV4-2 with TRBJ2-1; 7 bases are shared with TRBD1. This CDR3 comprises 16 residues. CDR1 is LGHNA, CDR2 YNFKEQ, per germline. After removal of 1 base from V and 8 bases from J, the junction contained 11 bases not matched to a gene. In DNA, the CDR3 is TGTGCCAGCAGCCAAGGAGGGGGCAAACATTTTGATGAGCAGTTCTTC. It encodes CASSQGGGKHFDEQFF.

The J gene is TRBJ1-5, the V gene TRBV2; 8 bases are shared with TRBD1. This CDR3 spans 13 amino acids. Germline CDR1 is SNHLY and CDR2 is FYNNEI. The ends lost 11 bases at V and 4 bases at J; junction bases unmatched: 7. CDR3 bases: TGTGCCGGAGGACAGGGACCTAATCAGCCCCAGCATTTT. Translating gives CAGGQGPNQPQHF.

The chain links TRBV4-2 to TRBJ2-7; 8 bases fit TRBD2. V lost 2 bases to trimming and J lost 0 bases; unmatched junction nucleotides: 6. The CDR3 has 16 residues. Germline values: CDR1 LGHNA, CDR2 YNFKEQ. CDR3 nucleotide sequence: TGTGCCAGCAGCCAATTTAGCGGGGAGAGCTCCTACGAGCAGTACTTC. The encoded protein is CASSQFSGESSYEQYF.

This rearrangement joins TRBV6-5 to TRBJ2-5, with D perhaps TRBD2 (7 bases). V gave up 3 bases and J gave up 1 base, with 15 bases separating them. The germline V gene has CDR1 MNHEY and CDR2 SVGAGI. The CDR3 has 16 amino acids. The CDR3 sequence is CASSYGPGEGQETQYF. The CDR3 DNA is TGTGCCAGCAGTTATGGGCCAGGGGAGGGCCAAGAGACCCAGTACTTC.

The chain combines TRBV6-6 with TRBJ1-5; D gene unclear. Germline V lookup: CDR1 MNHNY, CDR2 SVGAGI (reference sequence). The CDR3 contains 13 residues. V was clipped by 2 bases and J by 5 bases, with 7 bases between them. The CDR3 DNA follows: TGTGCCAGCAGTTACGCCGGGTATCAGCCCCAGCATTTT. This encodes CASSYAGYQPQHF.

This sequence joins TRBV4-1 and TRBJ1-3; 7 bases fit TRBD1. J gave up 0 bases and V 4 bases, and 9 bases lay outside the gene matches. The CDR3 runs 17 residues. Germline V lookup: CDR1 MGHRA, CDR2 YSYEKL. CDR3 sequence reads: CASSRPGTDSSGNTIYF. CDR3 coding DNA: TGCGCCAGCAGCCGACCTGGGACAGACAGCTCTGGAAACACCATATATTTT.

The chain couples TRBV7-2 to TRBJ2-3; D is unresolved. Germline-derived CDR1 and CDR2 are SGHTA and FQGNSA. The CDR3 consists of 13 residues. The V gene lost 1 base and the J gene lost 6 bases, with 8 bases spanning the gap. CDR3 bases: TGTGCCAGCAGCTTAGGGCCACCGGATACGCAGTATTTT. Translation gives CASSLGPPDTQYF.

V and J are TRBV2 and TRBJ1-6; TRBD1 might be the D (5 bases). With 2 bases removed from V and 5 bases from J, the gap between germline ends came to 7 bases. CDR3 size: 14 residues. Germline CDR1 and CDR2: SNHLY and FYNNEI. The CDR3 DNA sequence: TGTGCCAGCAGTGAATTGACAGATAATTCACCCCTCCACTTT. Protein sequence: CASSELTDNSPLHF.